Detailed here is one T cell receptor beta chain. This clone was picked up one time. The specificity of this receptor is unknown. No clone much larger than this one lies a single base away; base qualities are absent. The sample has other DNA sequences that encode this CDR3 too. The label giving this sample's treatment or condition can be read as: about 20 received Ad26.COV2.S at low or high dose, single or two shots; about five received placebo; per-sample allocation not given. For vaccine and placebo recipients, repertoires were sequenced using samples collected on day 63 after the first injection. Cohort 1b enrolled 20 to 30 adults aged 18-55 years at a single site in Boston, USA, between 29 July and 7 August 2020. Ad26.COV2.S was a replication-incompetent adenovirus type 26 vector that expressed a prefusion-stabilized SARS-CoV-2 spike protein derived from the original Wuhan strain. This entry belongs to a study of Ad26.COV2.S vaccination and SARS-CoV-2 variants (dated by TCRdb to the early 2020s). With regard to the full study: Vaccine-arm donors were drawn from COV1001, a multicentre, randomized, double-blind, placebo-controlled phase I-IIa trial of Ad26.COV2.S in healthy adults. Blinding of investigators to trial group allocation was maintained during experiments and outcome assessment. TCRbeta repertoire sequencing was used to assess the specificity and breadth of SARS-CoV-2-reactive T cell receptors after Ad26.COV2.S vaccination. A total of roughly 32 samples were included in the TCR-sequenced set, comprising 19 Ad26.COV2.S vaccine recipients, 5 placebo recipients and 8 SARS-CoV-2 convalescent individuals. Ad26.COV2.S was administered intramuscularly at 5 x 10^10 or 1 x 10^11 viral particles, either as a single shot or as two shots given 56 days apart. Trial participants were randomized into five groups of five, in which low-dose or high-dose Ad26.COV2.S was given once or twice, or placebo was given on both occasions. Study-wide conclusions, independent of this receptor: It was noted by the authors that total T cell responses may have been underestimated by the TCR breadth and depth analyses. Comparing responses between vaccine doses or regimens was not something the study was powered to do. Comparable non-spike TCR breadth was observed between vaccine and placebo recipients, consistent with only spike being contained in the vaccine. Higher spike-specific TCR breadth was observed in Ad26.COV2.S recipients than in placebo recipients (P = 0.0014). After vaccination, substantial breadth of spike-specific CD8+ and CD4+ T cell responses was reported.

Trimming accounts for 0 bases at V and 2 bases at J, while the number of junction bases matched to no gene is 7. CDR1 is given as MNHEY and CDR2 as SVGAGI, both from the germline V gene. The CDR3, cysteine through phenylalanine, is 16 amino acids long. Only the CDR3 part of the read is kept: 48 bases, read in frame from the first base. TCRbeta CDR3 regions were sequenced with the immunoSEQ Assay. After extraction, genomic DNA underwent amplification by bias-controlled multiplex PCR, followed by high-throughput sequencing. The authors' analysis ran thus. Collapsing and filtering of sequences were performed to quantify the absolute abundance of each unique TCRbeta CDR3 region. T cell fraction was estimated by normalization of TCRbeta template counts to usable DNA, with usable DNA being measured through amplification of reference genes present in all nucleated cells. Repertoire TCRs were annotated as SARS-CoV-2-specific by exact matching of V gene, CDR3 amino acid sequence and J gene to a known reactive TCR set. MIRA supplied the reference SARS-CoV-2 TCR set, which was filtered for enrichment in COVID-19-positive ImmuneCODE repertoires so that public or cross-reactive TCRs were removed. Using the MIRA antigens, annotated TCRs were further analysed by specific ORF or by position within an ORF. Depth was the summed frequency of annotated unique rearrangements, while breadth was defined as annotated unique rearrangements over total unique productive rearrangements. Two-sided Wilcoxon rank-sum tests were used to compare TCR breadth between groups. TCRdb's version of the immuneACCESS table is confined to in-frame rearrangements and falls short of the full clone set. An unresolved V gene accounts for under half of the shortfall where checked; the remainder is of unknown origin. Clone size and the V and J calls come from that table; the DNA yielded D and trimming. A total of some 640,000 clones appear in this sample, around 92% of them only once. Of the sample, about 1.5% falls within the top ten clones.

The chain couples TRBV6-5 to TRBJ2-7, and TRBD2 matches 7 of the central bases. The sample consisted of peripheral blood, taken in a trial of Ad26.COV2.S vaccine versus placebo. The receptor was isolated from a person between 18 and 59 years old who received the Ad26.COV2.S COVID-19 vaccine or a placebo. In nucleotides, the sequence is TGTGCCAGCAGTTACTCGATCGGCGGGAGCACCTACGAGCAGTACTTC. This translates into CASSYSIGGSTYEQYF.